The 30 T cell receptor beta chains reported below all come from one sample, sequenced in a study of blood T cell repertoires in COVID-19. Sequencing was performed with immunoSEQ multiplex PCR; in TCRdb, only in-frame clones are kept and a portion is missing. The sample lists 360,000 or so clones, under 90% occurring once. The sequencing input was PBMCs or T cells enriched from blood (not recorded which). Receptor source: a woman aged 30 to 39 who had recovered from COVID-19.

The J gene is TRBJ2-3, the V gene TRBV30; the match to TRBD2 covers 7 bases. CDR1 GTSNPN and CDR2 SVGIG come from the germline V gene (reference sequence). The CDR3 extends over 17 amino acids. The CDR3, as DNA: TGTGCTCATTCCTCGGGCTTAGCGGGCTCTAGCACAGATACGCAGTATTTT. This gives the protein CAHSSGLAGSSTDTQYF.

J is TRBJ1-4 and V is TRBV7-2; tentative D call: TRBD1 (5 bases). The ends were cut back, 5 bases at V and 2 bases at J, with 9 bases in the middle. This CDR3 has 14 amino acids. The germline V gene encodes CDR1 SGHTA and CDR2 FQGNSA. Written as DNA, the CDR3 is TGTGCCAGCAGCCGGACATATACTAATGAAAAACTGTTTTTT. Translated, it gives CASSRTYTNEKLFF. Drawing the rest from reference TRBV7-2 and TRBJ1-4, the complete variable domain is GAGVSQSPSNKVTEKGKDVELRCDPISGHTALYWYRQSLGQGLEFLIYFQGNSAPDKSGLPSDRFSAERTGGSVSTLTIQRTQQEDSAVYLCASSRTYTNEKLFFGSGTQLSVL.

CDR3 bases: TGTGCCAGCAGCAAAACAAGACAGAACATACTCCAAGAGACCCAGTACTTC. Protein product: CASSKTRQNILQETQYF. The chain joins TRBV14 to TRBJ2-5; maybe TRBD1 (5 bases). The CDR3 totals 17 residues. V shed 5 bases and J shed 1 base, with 20 bases lying between them. The germline V gene encodes CDR1 SGHDN and CDR2 FVKESK.

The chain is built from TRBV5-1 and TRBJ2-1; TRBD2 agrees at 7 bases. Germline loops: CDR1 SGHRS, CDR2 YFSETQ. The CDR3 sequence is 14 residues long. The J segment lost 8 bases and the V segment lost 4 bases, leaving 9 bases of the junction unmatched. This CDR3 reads CASSPGLEIYEQFF. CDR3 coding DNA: TGCGCCAGCAGCCCCGGACTAGAAATCTATGAGCAGTTCTTC. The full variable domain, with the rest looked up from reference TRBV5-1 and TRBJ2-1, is KAGVTQTPRYLIKTRGQQVTLSCSPISGHRSVSWYQQTPGQGLQFLFEYFSETQRNKGNFPGRFSGRQFSNSRSEMNVSTLELGDSALYLCASSPGLEIYEQFFGPGTRLTVL.

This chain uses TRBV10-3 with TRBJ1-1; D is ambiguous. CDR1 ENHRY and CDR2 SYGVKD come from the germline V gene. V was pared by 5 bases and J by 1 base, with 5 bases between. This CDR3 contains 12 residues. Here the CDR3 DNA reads TGTGCCATCAGTACAGAGAACACTGAAGCTTTCTTT. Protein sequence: CAISTENTEAFF.

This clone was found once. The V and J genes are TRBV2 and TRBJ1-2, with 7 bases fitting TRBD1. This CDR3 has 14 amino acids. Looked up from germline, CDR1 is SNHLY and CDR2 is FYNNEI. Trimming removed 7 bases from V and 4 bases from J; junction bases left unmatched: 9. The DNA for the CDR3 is TGTGCCAGCATATTAGACAGGGCCATCTATGGCTACACCTTC. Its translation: CASILDRAIYGYTF.

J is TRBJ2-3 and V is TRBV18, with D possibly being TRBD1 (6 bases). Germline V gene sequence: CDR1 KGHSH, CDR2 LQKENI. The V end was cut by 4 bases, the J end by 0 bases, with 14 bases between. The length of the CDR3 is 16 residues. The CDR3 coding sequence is TGTGCCAGCTCACTCCGACAGGACCCTAGCACAGATACGCAGTATTTT. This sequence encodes CASSLRQDPSTDTQYF.

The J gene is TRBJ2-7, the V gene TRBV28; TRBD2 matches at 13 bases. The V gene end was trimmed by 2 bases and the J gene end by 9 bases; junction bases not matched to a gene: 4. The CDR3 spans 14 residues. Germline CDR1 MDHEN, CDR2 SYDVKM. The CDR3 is CASSLTGLAGRQYF. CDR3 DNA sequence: TGTGCCAGCAGTTTAACGGGACTAGCGGGAAGGCAGTACTTC.

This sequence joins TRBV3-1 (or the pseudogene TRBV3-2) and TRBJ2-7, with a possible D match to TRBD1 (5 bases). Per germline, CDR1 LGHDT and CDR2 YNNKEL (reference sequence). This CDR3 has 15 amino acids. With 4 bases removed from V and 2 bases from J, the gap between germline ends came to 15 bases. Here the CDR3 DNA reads TGTGCCAGCAGCCGCGAAGAGATAGGGGCCTACGAGCAGTACTTC. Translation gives CASSREEIGAYEQYF.

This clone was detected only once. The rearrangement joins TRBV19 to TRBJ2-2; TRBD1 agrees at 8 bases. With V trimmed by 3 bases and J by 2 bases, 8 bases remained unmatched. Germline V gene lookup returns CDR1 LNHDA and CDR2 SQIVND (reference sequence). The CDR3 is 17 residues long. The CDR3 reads CASSINRQGRNTGELFF. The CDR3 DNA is TGTGCCAGTAGTATTAATCGACAGGGGCGAAACACCGGGGAGCTGTTTTTT.

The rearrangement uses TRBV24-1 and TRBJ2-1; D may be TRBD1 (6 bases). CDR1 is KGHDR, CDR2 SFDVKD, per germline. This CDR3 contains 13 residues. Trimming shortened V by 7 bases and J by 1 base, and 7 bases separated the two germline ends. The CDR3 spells CATRDSSYNEQFF. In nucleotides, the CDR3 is TGTGCCACCAGGGACAGTTCCTACAATGAGCAGTTCTTC.

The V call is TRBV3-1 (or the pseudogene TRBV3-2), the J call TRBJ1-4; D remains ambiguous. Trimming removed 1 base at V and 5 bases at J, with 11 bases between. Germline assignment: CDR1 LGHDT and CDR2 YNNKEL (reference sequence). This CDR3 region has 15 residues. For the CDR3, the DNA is TGTGCCAGCAGCCAAGCTCAGGAGGCAAATGAAAAACTGTTTTTT. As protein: CASSQAQEANEKLFF.

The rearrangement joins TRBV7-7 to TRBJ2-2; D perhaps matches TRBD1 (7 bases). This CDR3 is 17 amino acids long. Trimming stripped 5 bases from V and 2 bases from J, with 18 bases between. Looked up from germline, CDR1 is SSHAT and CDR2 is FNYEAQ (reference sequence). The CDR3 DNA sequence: TGTGCCAGCAGCCCACCTCAGGGGGACTTTAACACCGGGGAGCTGTTTTTT. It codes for CASSPPQGDFNTGELFF.

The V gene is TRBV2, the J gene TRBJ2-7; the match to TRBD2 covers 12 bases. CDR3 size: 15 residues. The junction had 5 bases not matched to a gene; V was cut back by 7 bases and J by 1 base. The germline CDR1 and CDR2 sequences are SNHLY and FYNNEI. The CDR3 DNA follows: TGTGCCAGCACTCCCACTAGCGGGGGGTCCTACGAGCAGTACTTC. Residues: CASTPTSGGSYEQYF.

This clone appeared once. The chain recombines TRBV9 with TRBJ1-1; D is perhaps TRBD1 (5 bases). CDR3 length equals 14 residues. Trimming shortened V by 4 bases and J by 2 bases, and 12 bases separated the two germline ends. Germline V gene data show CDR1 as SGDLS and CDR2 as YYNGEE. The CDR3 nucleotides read TGTGCCAGCAGCCCCGGACACTATAACACTGAAGCTTTCTTT. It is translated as CASSPGHYNTEAFF. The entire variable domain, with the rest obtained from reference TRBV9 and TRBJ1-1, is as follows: DSGVTQTPKHLITATGQRVTLRCSPRSGDLSVYWYQQSLDQGLQFLIQYYNGEERAKGNILERFSAQQFPDLHSELNLSSLELGDSALYFCASSPGHYNTEAFFGQGTRLTVV.

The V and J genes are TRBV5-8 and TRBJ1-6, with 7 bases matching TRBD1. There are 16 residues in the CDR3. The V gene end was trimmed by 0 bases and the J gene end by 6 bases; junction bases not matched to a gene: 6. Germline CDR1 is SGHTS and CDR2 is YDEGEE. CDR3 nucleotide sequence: TGTGCCAGCAGCTTGGCCCCCGGGACAGTTAATTCACCCCTCCACTTT. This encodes CASSLAPGTVNSPLHF.

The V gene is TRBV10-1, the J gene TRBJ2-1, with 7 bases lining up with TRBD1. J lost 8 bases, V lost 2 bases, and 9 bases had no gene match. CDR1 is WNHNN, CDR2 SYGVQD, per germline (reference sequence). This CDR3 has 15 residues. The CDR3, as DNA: TGCGCCAGCAGTGAGCCCCTGACAGGGTGGGATGAGCAGTTCTTC. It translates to CASSEPLTGWDEQFF.

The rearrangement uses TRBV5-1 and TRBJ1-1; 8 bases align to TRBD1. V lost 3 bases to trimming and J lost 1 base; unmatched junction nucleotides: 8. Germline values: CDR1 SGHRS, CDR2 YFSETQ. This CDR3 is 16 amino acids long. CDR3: CASSYGQGDSNTEAFF. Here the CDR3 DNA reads TGCGCCAGCAGCTACGGACAGGGAGATTCGAACACTGAAGCTTTCTTT.

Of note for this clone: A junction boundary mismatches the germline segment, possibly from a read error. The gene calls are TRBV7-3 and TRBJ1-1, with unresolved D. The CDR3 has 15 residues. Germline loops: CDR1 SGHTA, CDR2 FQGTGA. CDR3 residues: CASSLTVTRATEAFF. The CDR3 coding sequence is TGTGCCAGCAGTTTAACCGTGACGAGGGCAACTGAAGCTTTCTTT.

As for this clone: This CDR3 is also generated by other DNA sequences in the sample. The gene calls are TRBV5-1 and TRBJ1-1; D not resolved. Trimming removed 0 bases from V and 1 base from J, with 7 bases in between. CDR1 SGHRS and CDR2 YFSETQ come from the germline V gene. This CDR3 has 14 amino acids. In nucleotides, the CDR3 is TGCGCCAGCAGCTTGGGAGCAGGGAACACTGAAGCTTTCTTT. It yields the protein CASSLGAGNTEAFF. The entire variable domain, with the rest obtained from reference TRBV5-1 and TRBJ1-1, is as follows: KAGVTQTPRYLIKTRGQQVTLSCSPISGHRSVSWYQQTPGQGLQFLFEYFSETQRNKGNFPGRFSGRQFSNSRSEMNVSTLELGDSALYLCASSLGAGNTEAFFGQGTRLTVV.

The CDR3 here is CASSLSGTNLNEQYF. CDR3 DNA sequence: TGTGCCAGCAGCTTGTCTGGGACTAATTTGAACGAGCAGTACTTC. The chain is built from TRBV7-3 and TRBJ2-7, with TRBD2 matching 7 bases. The V and J ends lost 3 bases and 5 bases, in that order; junction bases with no gene match: 10. Germline CDR1 SGHTA, CDR2 FQGTGA. There are 15 residues in the CDR3.

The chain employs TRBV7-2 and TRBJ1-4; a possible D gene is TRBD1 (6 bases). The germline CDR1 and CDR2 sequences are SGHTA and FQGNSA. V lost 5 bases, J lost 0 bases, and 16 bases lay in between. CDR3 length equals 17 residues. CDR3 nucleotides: TGTGCCAGCAGCGTAATCTACAGGGCTGCAACTAATGAAAAACTGTTTTTT. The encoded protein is CASSVIYRAATNEKLFF.

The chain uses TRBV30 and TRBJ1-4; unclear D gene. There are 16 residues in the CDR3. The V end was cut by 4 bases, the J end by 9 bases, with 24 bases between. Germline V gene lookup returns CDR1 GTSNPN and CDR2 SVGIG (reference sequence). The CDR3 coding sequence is TGTGCCTGGATTCGACCCCGTAGGCGGGGAGGGAAAAAACTGTTTTTT. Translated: CAWIRPRRRGGKKLFF.

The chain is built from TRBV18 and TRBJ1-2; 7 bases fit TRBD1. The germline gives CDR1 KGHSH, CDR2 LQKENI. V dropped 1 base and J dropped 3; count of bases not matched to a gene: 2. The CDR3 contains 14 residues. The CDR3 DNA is TGTGCCAGCTCACCACGGGACAGTTACTATGGCTACACCTTC. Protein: CASSPRDSYYGYTF.

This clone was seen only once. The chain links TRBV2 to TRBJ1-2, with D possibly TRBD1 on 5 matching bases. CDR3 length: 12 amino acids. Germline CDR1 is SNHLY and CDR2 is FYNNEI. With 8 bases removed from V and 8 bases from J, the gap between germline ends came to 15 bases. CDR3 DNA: TGTGCCAGCGGGGGGGGTTTGGAGGGCTACACCTTC. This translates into CASGGGLEGYTF.

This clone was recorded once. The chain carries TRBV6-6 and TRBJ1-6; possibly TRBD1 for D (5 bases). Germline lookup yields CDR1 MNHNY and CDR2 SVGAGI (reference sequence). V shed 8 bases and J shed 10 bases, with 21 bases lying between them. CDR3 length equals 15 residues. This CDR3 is CASGTLVGANSPLHF. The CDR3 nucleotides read TGTGCCAGCGGAACCCTAGTAGGGGCGAACTCACCCCTCCACTTT.

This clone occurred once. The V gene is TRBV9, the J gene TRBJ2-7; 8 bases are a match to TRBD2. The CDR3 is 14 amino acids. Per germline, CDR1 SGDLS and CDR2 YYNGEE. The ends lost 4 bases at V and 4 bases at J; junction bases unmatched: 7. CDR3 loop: CASSQGTSGYEQYF. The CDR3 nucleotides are TGTGCCAGCAGCCAAGGGACTAGTGGGTACGAGCAGTACTTC.

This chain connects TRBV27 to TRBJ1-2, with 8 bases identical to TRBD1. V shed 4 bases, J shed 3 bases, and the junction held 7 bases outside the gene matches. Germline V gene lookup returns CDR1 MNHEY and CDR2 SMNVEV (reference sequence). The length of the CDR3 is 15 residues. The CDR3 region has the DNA TGTGCCAGCAGTTACCGACGGACAGGGTACTATGGCTACACCTTC. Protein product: CASSYRRTGYYGYTF.

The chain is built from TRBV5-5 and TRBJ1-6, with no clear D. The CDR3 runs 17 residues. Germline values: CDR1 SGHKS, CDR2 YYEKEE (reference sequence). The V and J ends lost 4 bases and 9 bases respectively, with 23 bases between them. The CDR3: CASSIPPGGWYGSPLHF. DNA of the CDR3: TGTGCCAGCAGCATACCACCAGGAGGGTGGTATGGTTCACCCCTCCACTTT.

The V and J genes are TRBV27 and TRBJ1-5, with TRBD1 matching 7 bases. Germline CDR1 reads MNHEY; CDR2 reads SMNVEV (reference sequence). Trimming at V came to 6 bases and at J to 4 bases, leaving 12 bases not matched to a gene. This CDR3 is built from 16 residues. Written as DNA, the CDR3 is TGTGCCAGCAGACCCAGGGGGATTCCGCCTAATCAGCCCCAGCATTTT. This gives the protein CASRPRGIPPNQPQHF.